This T cell receptor (beta chain) emerged from a study of blood T cell repertoires in COVID-19. The overall study: The samples span acute and convalescent COVID-19 from the United States, Italy and Spain. T cells, B-cell-depleted T cells, or PBMCs supplied cDNA or gDNA.

The CDR3 is 14 amino acids. V was pared by 6 bases and J by 5 bases, with 16 bases between. Germline-derived CDR1 and CDR2 are SNHLY and FYNNEI. Authors' data handling: Amplification of reference gene primers was used by the study to estimate nucleated cell counts. Profiled with immunoSEQ multiplex PCR; TCRdb holds only in-frame clones, not every one. The D gene and trimming were derived from the DNA, and the V and J assignments and clone size from that table. The table has 50,000 to 75,000 clones, around 81% seen once. Sequencing was done on a sample of peripheral blood. This chain uses TRBV2 with TRBJ1-1; D may be TRBD1 (6 bases). The sequence came from a woman of 80 years or more with active or convalescent COVID-19. The CDR3, as DNA: TGTGCCAGCAGCCGACAGGAAATGGGGACTGAAGCTTTCTTT. This codes for CASSRQEMGTEAFF.